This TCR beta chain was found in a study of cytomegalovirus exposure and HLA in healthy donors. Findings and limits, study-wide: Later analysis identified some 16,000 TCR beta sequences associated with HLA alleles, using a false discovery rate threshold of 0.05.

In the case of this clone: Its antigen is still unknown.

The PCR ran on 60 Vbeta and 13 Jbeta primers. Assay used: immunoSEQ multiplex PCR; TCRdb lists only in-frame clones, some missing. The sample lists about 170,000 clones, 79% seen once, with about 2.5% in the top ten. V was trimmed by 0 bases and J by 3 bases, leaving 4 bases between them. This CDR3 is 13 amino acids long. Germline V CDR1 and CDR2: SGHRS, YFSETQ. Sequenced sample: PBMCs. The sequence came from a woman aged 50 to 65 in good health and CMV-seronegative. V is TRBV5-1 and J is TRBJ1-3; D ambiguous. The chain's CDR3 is CASSLGYGNTIYF. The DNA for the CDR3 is TGCGCCAGCAGCTTGGGTTATGGAAACACCATATATTTT.